This T cell receptor beta chain appears in the sequencing data of a study of T cell responses to AZD1222 COVID-19 vaccine. Across the whole study: Pooled samples include second doses given at about 4 or 12 weeks.

A note on this clone: Its antigen is as yet unknown.

Some clones are missing from TCRdb's copy, which holds only in-frame ones; the method was immunoSEQ multiplex PCR. The profile shows tens of thousands of clones, around 80% of them singletons. Study observations and caveats: Close to half of all spike-specific TCRs reportedly target regions of the variants that are unmutated. Repertoire sampling occurred only after the peak T cell response. Spike-specific TCR breadth and depth both grew after two AZD1222 doses.

Unmatched junction bases numbered 9, after V lost 4 bases and J lost 4 bases. This CDR3 spans 16 amino acids. Germline-derived CDR1 and CDR2 are SNHLY and FYNNEI. J is TRBJ2-5 and V is TRBV2; 10 bases align to TRBD2. Sample: peripheral blood, taken on day 0 of AZD1222 vaccination. The receptor's source is an adult in good health. The CDR3 DNA sequence: TGTGCCAGCAGTGTTATAGCGGGAGGCTTGAGAGAGACCCAGTACTTC. This codes for CASSVIAGGLRETQYF.